The rows below give T cell receptor beta chains drawn from one sample of a study of blood T cells in healthy people across ages. Using its own MiXCR run on the 5' RACE reads, TCRdb lists one record per CDR3 protein. The sample has about 1.8 million distinct CDR3 sequences; just under 50% are singletons. The sample taken for sequencing was blood. Every receptor here comes from a woman aged 40 to 50 in good health. The CDR3 runs from the conserved cysteine through the conserved F or W. Each record gives: V gene, clone size, D gene, J gene, CDR3 DNA, CDR3 protein. A D gene is named only where the DNA matches it firmly. Not all rows give a size; the values are once, few, many and, for expanded clones, a class.

v_call: TRBV6-5
clone_size: -
d_call: -
j_call: TRBJ1-2
cdr3_nt: TGTGCCAGCAGCTCAAAAGACAGGTCGCGCTACACCTTC
cdr3_aa: CASSSKDRSRYTF

v_call: TRBV7-9
clone_size: -
d_call: -
j_call: TRBJ2-7
cdr3_nt: TGTGCCAGCAGCTCCCCAGCGGCCTACGAGCAGTACTTC
cdr3_aa: CASSSPAAYEQYF

v_call: TRBV7-6
clone_size: -
d_call: -
j_call: TRBJ2-1
cdr3_nt: TGTGCCAGCAGCCCGTTCCGGGGGAGGCCCAATGAGCAGTTCTTC
cdr3_aa: CASSPFRGRPNEQFF

v_call: TRBV5-6
clone_size: -
d_call: TRBD1
j_call: TRBJ2-3
cdr3_nt: TGTGCCAGCAGCCCCCGGAGTAGGGGGCTCACAGATACGCAGTATTTT
cdr3_aa: CASSPRSRGLTDTQYF

v_call: TRBV6-2/TRBV6-3
clone_size: -
d_call: -
j_call: TRBJ2-7
cdr3_nt: TGTGCCAGCAGTTACCAGGGCTTCAACAATGAGCAGTACTTC
cdr3_aa: CASSYQGFNNEQYF

v_call: TRBV7-2
clone_size: -
d_call: -
j_call: TRBJ1-2
cdr3_nt: TGTGCCAGCAGCTTAGATCGGGGCTCTCCCGGCTACACCTTC
cdr3_aa: CASSLDRGSPGYTF

v_call: TRBV18
clone_size: -
d_call: -
j_call: TRBJ2-5
cdr3_nt: TGTGCCAGCATGGGGTCCGCTGAGGAGACCCAGTACTTC
cdr3_aa: CASMGSAEETQYF

v_call: TRBV25-1
clone_size: few
d_call: TRBD1
j_call: TRBJ1-5
cdr3_nt: TGTGCCAGTTCCCCCGGGACAGGGTTTCAGCCCCAGCATTTT
cdr3_aa: CASSPGTGFQPQHF

v_call: TRBV2
clone_size: -
d_call: -
j_call: TRBJ2-1
cdr3_nt: TGTGCCAGCAGTGAACGGCTACTGGGATCCAATGAGCAGTTCTTC
cdr3_aa: CASSERLLGSNEQFF

v_call: TRBV29-1
clone_size: -
d_call: -
j_call: TRBJ1-2
cdr3_nt: -
cdr3_aa: CSVLQGPYGCTF

v_call: TRBV2
clone_size: -
d_call: TRBD1
j_call: TRBJ1-2
cdr3_nt: TGTGCCAGCAGTGAAGACAGGGGTGGCTATGGCTACACCTTC
cdr3_aa: CASSEDRGGYGYTF

v_call: TRBV27
clone_size: -
d_call: -
j_call: TRBJ2-3
cdr3_nt: TGTGCCAGCAGTTCCCAAACTGACGGGACAGATACGCAGTATTTT
cdr3_aa: CASSSQTDGTDTQYF

v_call: TRBV5-1
clone_size: -
d_call: -
j_call: TRBJ2-3
cdr3_nt: TGCGCCAGCAGCACATCTTACAGGGTCGGGGGAGATACGCAGTATTTT
cdr3_aa: CASSTSYRVGGDTQYF

v_call: TRBV29-1
clone_size: -
d_call: -
j_call: TRBJ1-2
cdr3_nt: TGCAGCGCCCGGGACACGAGAGACTATGGCTACACCTTC
cdr3_aa: CSARDTRDYGYTF

v_call: TRBV6-1
clone_size: -
d_call: TRBD1
j_call: TRBJ1-2
cdr3_nt: TGTGCCAGCAGTGACAGGGGGCTAGTCTATGGCTACACCTTC
cdr3_aa: CASSDRGLVYGYTF

v_call: TRBV27
clone_size: -
d_call: -
j_call: TRBJ2-5
cdr3_nt: TGTGCCAGCCGAATGTTGGTTGTAGAGACCCAGTACTTC
cdr3_aa: CASRMLVVETQYF

v_call: TRBV5-6
clone_size: -
d_call: TRBD2
j_call: TRBJ2-1
cdr3_nt: TGTGCCAGCAGCCAGCGGGGAGCGGGGGAGATTGAGCAGTTCTTC
cdr3_aa: CASSQRGAGEIEQFF

v_call: TRBV7-8
clone_size: -
d_call: -
j_call: TRBJ2-1
cdr3_nt: TGTGCCAGCAGCCTCGGCGGGGTGGCACCGACCAATGAGCAGTTCTTC
cdr3_aa: CASSLGGVAPTNEQFF

v_call: TRBV5-1
clone_size: -
d_call: TRBD1
j_call: TRBJ2-5
cdr3_nt: TGCGCCAGCAGCAACGGACAGGGTTTGGGGGAGACCCAGTACTTC
cdr3_aa: CASSNGQGLGETQYF

v_call: TRBV6-5
clone_size: few
d_call: TRBD1
j_call: TRBJ1-6
cdr3_nt: TGTGCCAGCAGACGGACAGGGGGCTCACCCCTCCACTTT
cdr3_aa: CASRRTGGSPLHF

v_call: TRBV5-1
clone_size: -
d_call: -
j_call: TRBJ1-2
cdr3_nt: TGCGCCAGCAGCCCTGGAGTTGGGGGGCAGCTCTATGGCTACACCTTC
cdr3_aa: CASSPGVGGQLYGYTF

v_call: TRBV5-1
clone_size: -
d_call: TRBD1
j_call: TRBJ1-6
cdr3_nt: TGCGCCAGCAGACGCTCCTTTCCGGGACAGGGGGCCGGGGATAATTCACCCCTCCACTTT
cdr3_aa: CASRRSFPGQGAGDNSPLHF

v_call: TRBV7-2
clone_size: -
d_call: -
j_call: TRBJ2-3
cdr3_nt: TGTGCCAGCAGCACTCAGGGATACGAGGAGTATTTT
cdr3_aa: CASSTQGYEEYF

v_call: TRBV29-1
clone_size: once
d_call: TRBD1
j_call: TRBJ1-2
cdr3_nt: TGCAGCGTTGAGGGACCGGGACAGATATATGGCTACACCTTC
cdr3_aa: CSVEGPGQIYGYTF

v_call: TRBV9
clone_size: -
d_call: -
j_call: TRBJ1-2
cdr3_nt: TGCGCCAGCAGCCAGGACAATAACGCGGGCTACACCTTC
cdr3_aa: CASSQDNNAGYTF

v_call: TRBV7-4
clone_size: few
d_call: TRBD2
j_call: TRBJ2-3
cdr3_nt: TGTGCCAGCCTTAGCGGGGGGGCCCCTCCTAGCACAGATACGCAGTATTTT
cdr3_aa: CASLSGGAPPSTDTQYF

v_call: TRBV6-1
clone_size: few
d_call: -
j_call: TRBJ2-3
cdr3_nt: TGTGCCAGCAGTGATTTCGGGACGGCCCTAGGAACAGATACGCAGTATTTT
cdr3_aa: CASSDFGTALGTDTQYF

v_call: TRBV7-3
clone_size: -
d_call: -
j_call: TRBJ2-1
cdr3_nt: TGTGCCAGCAGCCCATCCCCGGGGGCGCTTATAGGTGAGCAGTTCTTC
cdr3_aa: CASSPSPGALIGEQFF

v_call: TRBV7-8
clone_size: -
d_call: TRBD1
j_call: TRBJ1-4
cdr3_nt: TGTGCCAGCAGCTTGGCGTCAGGGGGGTCTAATGAAAAACTGTTTTTT
cdr3_aa: CASSLASGGSNEKLFF

v_call: TRBV6-2/TRBV6-3
clone_size: -
d_call: -
j_call: TRBJ2-3
cdr3_nt: TGTGCCAGCAGTTACCAAGGACAGAGGTCGGGGTATTTT
cdr3_aa: CASSYQGQRSGYF

v_call: TRBV20-1
clone_size: -
d_call: TRBD1
j_call: TRBJ1-6
cdr3_nt: TGCAGTGCCCAGGGGGGACAGGGTGAGAATTCACCCCTCCACTTT
cdr3_aa: CSAQGGQGENSPLHF

v_call: TRBV7-8
clone_size: -
d_call: TRBD1
j_call: TRBJ2-7
cdr3_nt: TGTGCCAGCAGCGTACAACGGGACAGTGTTCTCACCTACGAGCAGTACTTC
cdr3_aa: CASSVQRDSVLTYEQYF

v_call: TRBV9
clone_size: -
d_call: -
j_call: TRBJ2-4
cdr3_nt: TGTGCCAGCAGCCCAATGTCCGGGACCCCCCAGTACTTC
cdr3_aa: CASSPMSGTPQYF

v_call: TRBV5-1
clone_size: few
d_call: TRBD2
j_call: TRBJ2-5
cdr3_nt: TGCGCCAGCAGCTTGACTAGCGGGGGGGCCAGAAGAGAGACCCAGTACTTC
cdr3_aa: CASSLTSGGARRETQYF

v_call: TRBV7-2
clone_size: -
d_call: -
j_call: TRBJ1-5
cdr3_nt: TGTGCCAGCAGCTTAGACAGGGTGGTCAATCAGCCCCAGCATTTT
cdr3_aa: CASSLDRVVNQPQHF

v_call: TRBV5-1
clone_size: -
d_call: TRBD2
j_call: TRBJ2-1
cdr3_nt: TGCGCCAGCAGCCTCCGACTGACGGGGGGGTCCTACAATGAGCAGTTCTTC
cdr3_aa: CASSLRLTGGSYNEQFF

v_call: TRBV27
clone_size: few
d_call: TRBD1
j_call: TRBJ2-1
cdr3_nt: TGTGCCAGCAGTTTATCGTTGCAGGGGGCATCAAGTGAGCAGTTCTTC
cdr3_aa: CASSLSLQGASSEQFF

v_call: TRBV4-1
clone_size: many
d_call: -
j_call: TRBJ2-3
cdr3_nt: TGCGCCAGCAGCCAGATCGCATCCTACACAGATACGCAGTATTTT
cdr3_aa: CASSQIASYTDTQYF

v_call: TRBV7-9
clone_size: few
d_call: -
j_call: TRBJ1-5
cdr3_nt: TGTGCCAGCAGCGAAACTGATCAGCCCCAGCATTTT
cdr3_aa: CASSETDQPQHF

v_call: TRBV20-1
clone_size: -
d_call: -
j_call: TRBJ2-3
cdr3_nt: TGCAGTGCTAGAAGCCAAGGGGCTTTGGGCACAGATACGCAGTATTTT
cdr3_aa: CSARSQGALGTDTQYF

v_call: TRBV28
clone_size: once
d_call: -
j_call: TRBJ2-1
cdr3_nt: TGTGCCAGCAGTTTCGCCCCTACAGGGAATGAGCAGTTCTTC
cdr3_aa: CASSFAPTGNEQFF

v_call: TRBV29-1
clone_size: -
d_call: TRBD2
j_call: TRBJ2-7
cdr3_nt: TGCAGCGTTGCTTCAACTCCGGGACTAGCGGGGGCTTACGAGCAGTACTTC
cdr3_aa: CSVASTPGLAGAYEQYF

v_call: TRBV20-1
clone_size: -
d_call: TRBD1
j_call: TRBJ1-2
cdr3_nt: TGCAGTGCTAGCGGAGCGGACAGGGCAGATGGCTACACCTTC
cdr3_aa: CSASGADRADGYTF

v_call: TRBV6-1
clone_size: -
d_call: TRBD2
j_call: TRBJ2-7
cdr3_nt: TGTGCCAGCAACTCATGGGGTAGCGGGGATTACGAGCAGTACTTC
cdr3_aa: CASNSWGSGDYEQYF

v_call: TRBV24-1
clone_size: few
d_call: -
j_call: TRBJ1-2
cdr3_nt: TGTGCCACCAGTGATGGGGGCAGCCAACAATATGGCTACACCTTC
cdr3_aa: CATSDGGSQQYGYTF

v_call: TRBV12-3/TRBV12-4
clone_size: -
d_call: TRBD1
j_call: TRBJ1-2
cdr3_nt: TGTGCCAGCAGGAAAGACAGGGCTTATGGCTACACCTTC
cdr3_aa: CASRKDRAYGYTF

v_call: TRBV4-1
clone_size: -
d_call: -
j_call: TRBJ2-1
cdr3_nt: TGCGCCAGCAGCCAAGGGTCCGGGGGAAGCTCCTACAATGAGCAGTTCTTC
cdr3_aa: CASSQGSGGSSYNEQFF

v_call: TRBV28
clone_size: -
d_call: -
j_call: TRBJ2-7
cdr3_nt: TGTGCCAGCAGTTATCCCGGGACCGCATCCTACGAGCAGTACTTC
cdr3_aa: CASSYPGTASYEQYF